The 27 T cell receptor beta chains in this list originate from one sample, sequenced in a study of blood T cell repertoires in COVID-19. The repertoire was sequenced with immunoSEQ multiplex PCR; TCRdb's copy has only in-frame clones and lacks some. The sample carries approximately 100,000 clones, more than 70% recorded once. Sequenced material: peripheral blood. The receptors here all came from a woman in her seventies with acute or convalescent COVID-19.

The CDR3 DNA is TGCGCCAGCAGCTTGGGACAGGGTGAAGCTTTCTTT. It translates to CASSLGQGEAFF. The chain links TRBV5-1 to TRBJ1-1; 7 bases match TRBD1. Germline-derived CDR1 and CDR2 are SGHRS and YFSETQ. CDR3 length equals 12 residues. V lost 0 bases and J lost 7; bases outside the gene matches: 0.

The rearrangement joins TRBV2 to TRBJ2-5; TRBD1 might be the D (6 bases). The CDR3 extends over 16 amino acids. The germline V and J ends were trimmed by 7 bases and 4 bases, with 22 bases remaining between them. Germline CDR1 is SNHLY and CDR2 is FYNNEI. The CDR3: CASTPRGRGLRETQYF. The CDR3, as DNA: TGTGCCAGCACCCCGCGCGGTAGGGGGTTACGAGAGACCCAGTACTTC.

CDR3 DNA sequence: TGCGCCAGCAGCTTAGCCGGGACAGGGAAAGTGGGTGAGCAGTTCTTC. Its translation: CASSLAGTGKVGEQFF. The chain has TRBV5-1 and TRBJ2-1, with 9 bases lining up with TRBD1. The CDR3 sequence is 16 residues long. V shed 2 bases, J shed 9 bases, and the junction held 12 bases outside the gene matches. The V gene's germline CDR1 is SGHRS and CDR2 YFSETQ.

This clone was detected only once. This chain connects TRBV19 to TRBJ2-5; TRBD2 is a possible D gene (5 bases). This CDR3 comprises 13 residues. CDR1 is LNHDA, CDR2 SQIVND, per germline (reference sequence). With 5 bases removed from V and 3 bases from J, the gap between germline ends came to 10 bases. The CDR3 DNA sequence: TGTGCCAGTAGTGGAGGTGGGGAAGAGACCCAGTACTTC. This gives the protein CASSGGGEETQYF. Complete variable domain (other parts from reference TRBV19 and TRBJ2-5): DGGITQSPKYLFRKEGQNVTLSCEQNLNHDAMYWYRQDPGQGLRLIYYSQIVNDFQKGDIAEGYSVSREKKESFPLTVTSAQKNPTAFYLCASSGGGEETQYFGPGTRLLVL.

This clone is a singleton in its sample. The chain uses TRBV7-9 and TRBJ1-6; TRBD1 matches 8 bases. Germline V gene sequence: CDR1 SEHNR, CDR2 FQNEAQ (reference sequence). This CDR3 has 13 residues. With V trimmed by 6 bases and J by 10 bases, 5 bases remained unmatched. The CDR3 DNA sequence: TGTGCCAGCAGAATAGACAGGGGATCACCCCTCCACTTT. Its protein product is CASRIDRGSPLHF.

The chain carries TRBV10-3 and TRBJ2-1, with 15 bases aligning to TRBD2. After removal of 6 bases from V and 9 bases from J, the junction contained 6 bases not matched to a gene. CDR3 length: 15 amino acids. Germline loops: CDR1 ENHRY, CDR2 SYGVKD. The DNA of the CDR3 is TGTGCCATCAGGGCAGGACTAGCGGGAGGGGGTGAGCAGTTCTTC. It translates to CAIRAGLAGGGEQFF.

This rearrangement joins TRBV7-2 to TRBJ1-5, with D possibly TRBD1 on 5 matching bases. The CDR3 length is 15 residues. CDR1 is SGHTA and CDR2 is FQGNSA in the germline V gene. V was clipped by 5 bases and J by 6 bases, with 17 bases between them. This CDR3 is CASSSVGRESQPQHF. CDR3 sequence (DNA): TGTGCCAGCAGCAGCGTGGGGCGGGAAAGTCAGCCCCAGCATTTT.

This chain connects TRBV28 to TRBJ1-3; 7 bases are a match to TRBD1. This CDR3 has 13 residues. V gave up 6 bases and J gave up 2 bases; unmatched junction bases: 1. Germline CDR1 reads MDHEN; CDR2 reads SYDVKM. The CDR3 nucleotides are TGTGCCAGCAGCCAGGGGGCTGGAAACACCATATATTTT. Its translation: CASSQGAGNTIYF.

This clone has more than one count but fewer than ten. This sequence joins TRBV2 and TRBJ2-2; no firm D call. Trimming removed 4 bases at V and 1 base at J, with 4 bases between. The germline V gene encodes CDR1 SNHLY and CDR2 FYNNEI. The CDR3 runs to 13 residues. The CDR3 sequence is CASSGQNTGELFF. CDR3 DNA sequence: TGTGCCAGCAGTGGACAGAACACCGGGGAGCTGTTTTTT.

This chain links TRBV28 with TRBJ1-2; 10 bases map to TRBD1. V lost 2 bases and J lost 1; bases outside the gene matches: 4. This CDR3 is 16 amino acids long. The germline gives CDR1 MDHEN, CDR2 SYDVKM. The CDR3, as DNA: TGTGCCAGCAGTTTACGTCGGACAGGGGGTAACTATGGCTACACCTTC. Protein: CASSLRRTGGNYGYTF.

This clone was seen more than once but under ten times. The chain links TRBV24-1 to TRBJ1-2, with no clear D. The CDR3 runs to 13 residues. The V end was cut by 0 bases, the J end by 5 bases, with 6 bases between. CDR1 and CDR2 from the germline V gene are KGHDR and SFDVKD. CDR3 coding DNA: TGTGCCACCAGTGATTTGACAGATTATGGCTACACCTTC. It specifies CATSDLTDYGYTF.

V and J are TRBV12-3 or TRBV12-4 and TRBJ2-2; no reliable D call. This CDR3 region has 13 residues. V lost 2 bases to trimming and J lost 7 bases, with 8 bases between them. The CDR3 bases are TGTGCCAGCAGTTTATCCGGGTACGGGGAGCTGTTTTTT. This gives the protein CASSLSGYGELFF.

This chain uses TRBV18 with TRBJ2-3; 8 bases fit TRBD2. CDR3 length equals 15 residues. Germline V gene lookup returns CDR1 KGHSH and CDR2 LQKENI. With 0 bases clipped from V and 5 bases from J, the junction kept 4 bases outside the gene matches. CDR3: CASSPPYSGGDTQYF. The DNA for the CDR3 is TGTGCCAGCTCACCACCATACAGCGGGGGAGATACGCAGTATTTT.

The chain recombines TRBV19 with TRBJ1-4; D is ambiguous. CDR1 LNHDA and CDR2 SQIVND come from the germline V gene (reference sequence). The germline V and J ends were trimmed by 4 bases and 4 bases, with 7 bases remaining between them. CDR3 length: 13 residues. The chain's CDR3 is CASSRNSNEKLFF. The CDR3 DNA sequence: TGTGCCAGTAGTAGGAACAGTAATGAAAAACTGTTTTTT.

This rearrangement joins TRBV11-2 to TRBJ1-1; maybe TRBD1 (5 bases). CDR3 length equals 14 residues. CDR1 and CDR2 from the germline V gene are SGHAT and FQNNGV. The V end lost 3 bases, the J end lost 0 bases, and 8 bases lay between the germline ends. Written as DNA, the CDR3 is TGTGCCAGCAGCTTGGGGGGATTGAACACTGAAGCTTTCTTT. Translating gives CASSLGGLNTEAFF.

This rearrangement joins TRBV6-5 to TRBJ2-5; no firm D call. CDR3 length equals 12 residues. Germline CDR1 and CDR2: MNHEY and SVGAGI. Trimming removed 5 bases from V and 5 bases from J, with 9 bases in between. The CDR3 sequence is CASSPPGETQYF. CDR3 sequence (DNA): TGTGCCAGCAGTCCTCCCGGGGAGACCCAGTACTTC.

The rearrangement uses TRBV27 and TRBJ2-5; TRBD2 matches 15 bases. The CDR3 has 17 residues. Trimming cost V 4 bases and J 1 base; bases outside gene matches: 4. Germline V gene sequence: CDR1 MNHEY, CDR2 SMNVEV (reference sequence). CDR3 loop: CASSSGTSGRIQETQYF. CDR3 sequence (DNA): TGTGCCAGCAGTTCAGGGACTAGCGGGAGGATCCAAGAGACCCAGTACTTC.

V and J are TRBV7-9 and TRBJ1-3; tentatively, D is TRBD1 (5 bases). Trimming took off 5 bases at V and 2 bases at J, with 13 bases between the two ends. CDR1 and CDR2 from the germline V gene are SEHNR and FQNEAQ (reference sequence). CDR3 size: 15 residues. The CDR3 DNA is TGTGCCAGCAGCCCCGGGGGGGGTACTGGAAACACCATATATTTT. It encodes CASSPGGGTGNTIYF.

CDR3 region: CASKPSDRGHDIQYF. CDR3 DNA: TGTGCCAGCAAGCCCTCGGACAGGGGGCATGACATTCAGTACTTC. The chain links TRBV6-5 to TRBJ2-4, with TRBD1 identical over 11 bases. V was clipped by 7 bases and J by 8 bases; unmatched bases: 10. Looked up from germline, CDR1 is MNHEY and CDR2 is SVGAGI. The CDR3 is 15 amino acids.

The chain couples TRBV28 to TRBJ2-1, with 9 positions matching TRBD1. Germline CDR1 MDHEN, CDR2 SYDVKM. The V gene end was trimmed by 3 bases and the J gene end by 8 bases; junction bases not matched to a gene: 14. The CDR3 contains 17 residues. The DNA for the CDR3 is TGTGCCAGCAGTTTTGGGTCGGGACAGGGTAGGGAGGATGAGCAGTTCTTC. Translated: CASSFGSGQGREDEQFF.

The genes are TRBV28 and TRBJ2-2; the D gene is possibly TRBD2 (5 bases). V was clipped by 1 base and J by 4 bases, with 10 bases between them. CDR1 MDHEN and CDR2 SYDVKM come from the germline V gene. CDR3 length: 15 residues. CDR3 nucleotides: TGTGCCAGCAGTTTATCGTCGAGGGTCACCGGGGAGCTGTTTTTT. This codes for CASSLSSRVTGELFF.

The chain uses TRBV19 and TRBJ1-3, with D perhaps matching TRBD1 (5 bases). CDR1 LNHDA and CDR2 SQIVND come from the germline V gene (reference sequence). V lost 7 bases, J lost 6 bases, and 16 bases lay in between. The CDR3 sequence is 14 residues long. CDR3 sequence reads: CASTGMIGVNTIYF. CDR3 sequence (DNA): TGTGCCAGTACCGGAATGATAGGGGTAAACACCATATATTTT.

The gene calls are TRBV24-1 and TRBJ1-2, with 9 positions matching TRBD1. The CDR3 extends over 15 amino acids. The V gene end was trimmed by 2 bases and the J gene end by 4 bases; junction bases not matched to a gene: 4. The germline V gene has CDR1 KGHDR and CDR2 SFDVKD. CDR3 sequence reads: CATSDSGQGIYGYTF. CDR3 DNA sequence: TGTGCCACCAGTGATTCGGGACAGGGAATCTATGGCTACACCTTC.

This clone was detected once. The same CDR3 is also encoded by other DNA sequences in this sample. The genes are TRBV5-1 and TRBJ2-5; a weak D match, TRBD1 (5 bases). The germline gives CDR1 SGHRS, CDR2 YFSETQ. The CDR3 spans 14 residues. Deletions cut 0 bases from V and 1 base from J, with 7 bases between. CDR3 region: CASSLGDSQETQYF. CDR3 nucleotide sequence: TGCGCCAGCAGCTTGGGTGACAGCCAAGAGACCCAGTACTTC.

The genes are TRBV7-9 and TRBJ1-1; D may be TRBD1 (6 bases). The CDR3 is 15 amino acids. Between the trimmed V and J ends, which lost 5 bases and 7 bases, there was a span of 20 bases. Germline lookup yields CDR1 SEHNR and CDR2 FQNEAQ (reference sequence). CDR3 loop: CASSPLTGGLGEAFF. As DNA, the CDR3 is TGTGCCAGCAGCCCTTTGACCGGGGGGCTGGGTGAAGCTTTCTTT.

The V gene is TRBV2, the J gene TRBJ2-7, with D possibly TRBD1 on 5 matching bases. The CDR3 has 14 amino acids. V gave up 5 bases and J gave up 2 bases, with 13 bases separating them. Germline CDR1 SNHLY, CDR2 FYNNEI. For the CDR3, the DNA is TGTGCCAGCAGTCAGGGTCATCCGACCTACGAGCAGTACGTC. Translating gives CASSQGHPTYEQYV.

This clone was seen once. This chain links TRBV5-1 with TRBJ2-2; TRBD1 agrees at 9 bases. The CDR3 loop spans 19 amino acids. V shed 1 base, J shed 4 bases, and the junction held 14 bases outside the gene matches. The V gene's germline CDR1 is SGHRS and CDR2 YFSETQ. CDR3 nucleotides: TGCGCCAGCAGCTTGATAATCTGGACAGGGGTCGAGGGCACCGGGGAGCTGTTTTTT. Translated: CASSLIIWTGVEGTGELFF.